The source of this T cell receptor beta chain is a study of T cell clones after liver transplantation. Concerning this clone: Other DNA sequences in this specimen translate into the identical CDR3.

Libraries were prepared by immunoSEQ multiplex PCR; TCRdb keeps only in-frame clonotypes and omits some of them. This sample has 93,000 or so clones, with about 86% found just once. This material consisted of CD4+ T cells from blood, taken around 44 months after liver transplant. This TCR was recovered from a human patient who received a liver transplant. Some T cells may be the graft donor's.

The CDR3 loop reads CASSFPHKETQYF. The DNA of the CDR3 is TGTGCCAGCAGCTTTCCCCACAAAGAGACCCAGTACTTC. The rearrangement uses TRBV7-9 and TRBJ2-5; D call uncertain. The CDR3 has 13 amino acids. V was pared by 3 bases and J by 3 bases, with 8 bases between. Germline V gene sequence: CDR1 SEHNR, CDR2 FQNEAQ (reference sequence).